The 5 T cell receptor beta chains listed next were all sequenced from one sample in a study of tissue T cells after allogeneic stem cell transplantation. Generated by immunoSEQ multiplex PCR, the TCRdb table keeps only in-frame clones and is missing some. The repertoire holds fewer than 30,000 clones, with around 86% as singletons. The source was blood, collected before transplantation. Every receptor here comes from a woman aged 18 to 55 who later had graft-versus-host disease after an allogeneic stem cell transplant.

The chain combines TRBV7-2 with TRBJ1-1, with D possibly TRBD1 on 5 matching bases. CDR1 and CDR2 (germline): SGHTA, FQGNSA. The CDR3 runs to 15 residues. Trimming took 5 bases from V and 1 from J, leaving 14 bases between them. Here the CDR3 DNA reads TGTGCCAGCAGCAAATCACAGGCCCCGAACACTGAAGCTTTCTTT. This translates into CASSKSQAPNTEAFF.

This chain joins TRBV7-2 and TRBJ1-6; 8 bases map to TRBD1. CDR3 length: 14 residues. Trimming removed 5 bases from V and 12 bases from J; junction bases left unmatched: 9. The germline V gene encodes CDR1 SGHTA and CDR2 FQGNSA. The CDR3, as DNA: TGTGCCAGCAGCCGTACCGGGACAGGCGTACCCCTCCACTTT. Translated: CASSRTGTGVPLHF.

The gene calls are TRBV28 and TRBJ1-2; no firm D call. The V end was cut by 3 bases, the J end by 4 bases, with 6 bases between. Germline V gene lookup returns CDR1 MDHEN and CDR2 SYDVKM. The CDR3 extends over 12 amino acids. DNA of the CDR3: TGTGCCAGCAGTTTGAGGTTCTATGGCTACACCTTC. Amino acid sequence: CASSLRFYGYTF.

This sequence joins TRBV10-2 and TRBJ2-7, with 7 bases aligning to TRBD1. The length of the CDR3 is 12 residues. The V gene's germline CDR1 is WSHSY and CDR2 SAAADI. The ends lost 10 bases at V and 0 bases at J; junction bases unmatched: 3. CDR3 residues: CATRDSSYEQYF. CDR3 nucleotides: TGCGCCACTCGGGACAGCTCCTACGAGCAGTACTTC.

The chain combines TRBV2 with TRBJ2-7, with unresolved D. Trimming took off 4 bases at V and 5 bases at J, with 3 bases between the two ends. Germline CDR1 and CDR2: SNHLY and FYNNEI. The CDR3 runs to 10 residues. The DNA for the CDR3 is TGTGCCAGCAGTGGGGACGAGCAGTACTTC. Translation: CASSGDEQYF.